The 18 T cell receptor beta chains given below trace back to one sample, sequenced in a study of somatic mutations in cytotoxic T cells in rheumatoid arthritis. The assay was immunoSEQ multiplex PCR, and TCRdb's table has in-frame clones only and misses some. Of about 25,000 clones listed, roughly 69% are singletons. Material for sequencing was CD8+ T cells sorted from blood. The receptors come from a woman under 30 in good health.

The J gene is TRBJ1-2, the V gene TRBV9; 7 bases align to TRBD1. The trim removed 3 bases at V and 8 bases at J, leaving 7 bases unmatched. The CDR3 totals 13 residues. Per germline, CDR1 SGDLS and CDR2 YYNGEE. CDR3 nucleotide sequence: TGTGCCAGCAGCGCGTCTCAGGGGGAGGGCTACACCTTC. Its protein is CASSASQGEGYTF.

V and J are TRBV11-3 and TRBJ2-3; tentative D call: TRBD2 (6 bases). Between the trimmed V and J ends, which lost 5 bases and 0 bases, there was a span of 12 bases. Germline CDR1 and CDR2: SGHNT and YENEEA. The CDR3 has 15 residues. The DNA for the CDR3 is TGTGCCAGCAGCCTGGGTAGCGGCAGCACAGATACGCAGTATTTT. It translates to CASSLGSGSTDTQYF.

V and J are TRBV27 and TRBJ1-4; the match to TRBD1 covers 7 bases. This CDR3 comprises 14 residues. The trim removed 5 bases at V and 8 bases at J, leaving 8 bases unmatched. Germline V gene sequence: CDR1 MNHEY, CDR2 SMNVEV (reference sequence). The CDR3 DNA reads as TGTGCCAGCAGTCTCGCTTGGGGACAGGAAAAACTGTTTTTT. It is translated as CASSLAWGQEKLFF.

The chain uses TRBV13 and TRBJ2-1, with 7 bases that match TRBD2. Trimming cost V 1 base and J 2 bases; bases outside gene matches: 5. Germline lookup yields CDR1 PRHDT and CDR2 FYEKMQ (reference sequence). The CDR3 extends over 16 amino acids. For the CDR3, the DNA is TGTGCCAGCAGCTTAGACGGGGACTATCCCTACAATGAGCAGTTCTTC. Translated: CASSLDGDYPYNEQFF.

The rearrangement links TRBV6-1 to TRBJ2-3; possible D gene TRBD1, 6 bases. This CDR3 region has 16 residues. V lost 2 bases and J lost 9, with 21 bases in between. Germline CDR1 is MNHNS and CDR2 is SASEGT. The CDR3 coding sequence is TGTGCCAGCAGTGAAAATAGTATACCTTTAGGGGGAACGCAGTATTTT. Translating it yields CASSENSIPLGGTQYF.

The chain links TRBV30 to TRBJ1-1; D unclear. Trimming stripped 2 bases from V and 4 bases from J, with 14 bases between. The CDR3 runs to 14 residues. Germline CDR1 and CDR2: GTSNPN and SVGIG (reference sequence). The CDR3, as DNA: TGTGCCTGGAGTTTCGGATCGGTGGGCACTGAAGCTTTCTTT. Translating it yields CAWSFGSVGTEAFF.

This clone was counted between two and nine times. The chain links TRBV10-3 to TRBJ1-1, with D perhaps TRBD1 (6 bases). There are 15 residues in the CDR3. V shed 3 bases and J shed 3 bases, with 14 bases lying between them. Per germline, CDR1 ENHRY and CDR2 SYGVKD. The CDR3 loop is CAISDPRGGDTEAFF. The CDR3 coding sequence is TGTGCCATCAGTGACCCCCGAGGGGGGGACACTGAAGCTTTCTTT.

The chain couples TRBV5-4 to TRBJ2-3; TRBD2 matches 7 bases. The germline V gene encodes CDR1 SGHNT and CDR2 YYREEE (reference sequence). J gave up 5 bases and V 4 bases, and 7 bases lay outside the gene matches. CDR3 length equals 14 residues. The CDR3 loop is CASSGGLVQDTQYF. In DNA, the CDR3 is TGTGCCAGCAGCGGAGGACTAGTTCAAGATACGCAGTATTTT.

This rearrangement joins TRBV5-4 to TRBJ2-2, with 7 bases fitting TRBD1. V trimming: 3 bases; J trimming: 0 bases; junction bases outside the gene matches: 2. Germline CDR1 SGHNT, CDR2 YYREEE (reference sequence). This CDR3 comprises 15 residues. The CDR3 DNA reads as TGTGCCAGCAGCTCCGGGACAGCGAACACCGGGGAGCTGTTTTTT. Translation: CASSSGTANTGELFF.

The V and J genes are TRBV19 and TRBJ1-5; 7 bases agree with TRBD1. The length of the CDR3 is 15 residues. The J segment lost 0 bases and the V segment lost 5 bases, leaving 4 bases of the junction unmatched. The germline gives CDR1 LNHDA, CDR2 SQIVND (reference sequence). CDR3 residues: CASSQGTVSNQPQHF. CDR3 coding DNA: TGTGCCAGTAGTCAAGGGACAGTTAGCAATCAGCCCCAGCATTTT.

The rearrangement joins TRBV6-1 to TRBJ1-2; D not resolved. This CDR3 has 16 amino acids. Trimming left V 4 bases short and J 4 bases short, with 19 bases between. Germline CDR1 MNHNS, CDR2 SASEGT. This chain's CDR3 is CASSVGSGFLGYGYTF. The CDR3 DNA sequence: TGTGCCAGCAGTGTTGGCAGCGGATTCCTAGGCTATGGCTACACCTTC.

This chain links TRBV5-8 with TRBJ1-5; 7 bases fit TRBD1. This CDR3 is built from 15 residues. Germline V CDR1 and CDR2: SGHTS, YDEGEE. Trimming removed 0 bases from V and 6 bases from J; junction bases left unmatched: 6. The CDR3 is CASSLDRGGGQPQHF. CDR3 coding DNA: TGTGCCAGCAGCTTGGACAGGGGTGGCGGTCAGCCCCAGCATTTT.

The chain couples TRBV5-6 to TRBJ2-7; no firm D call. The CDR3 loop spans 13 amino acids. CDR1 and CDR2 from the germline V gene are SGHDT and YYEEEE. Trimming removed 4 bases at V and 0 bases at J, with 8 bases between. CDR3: CASSRTSSYEQYF. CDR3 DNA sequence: TGTGCCAGCAGCCGGACCAGCTCCTACGAGCAGTACTTC.

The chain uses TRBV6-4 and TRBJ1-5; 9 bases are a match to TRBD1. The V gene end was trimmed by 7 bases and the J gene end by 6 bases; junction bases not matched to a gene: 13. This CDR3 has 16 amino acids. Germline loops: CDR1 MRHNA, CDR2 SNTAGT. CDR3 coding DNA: TGTGCCAGCACCGTGCCGGGACAGGGATTTTGTCAGCCCCAGCATTTT. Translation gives CASTVPGQGFCQPQHF.

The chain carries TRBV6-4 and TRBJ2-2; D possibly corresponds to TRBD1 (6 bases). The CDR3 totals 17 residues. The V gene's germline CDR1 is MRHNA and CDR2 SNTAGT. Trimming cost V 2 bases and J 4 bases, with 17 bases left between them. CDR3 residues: CASSDNLRQGTTGELFF. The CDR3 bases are TGTGCCAGCAGTGACAATCTTCGGCAGGGGACCACCGGGGAGCTGTTTTTT.

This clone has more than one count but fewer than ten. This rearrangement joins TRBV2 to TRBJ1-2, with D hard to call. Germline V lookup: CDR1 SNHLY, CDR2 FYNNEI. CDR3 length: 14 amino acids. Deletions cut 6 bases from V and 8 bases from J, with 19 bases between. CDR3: CASRETAAREGYTF. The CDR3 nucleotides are TGTGCCAGCAGGGAAACAGCAGCCCGGGAGGGCTACACCTTC.

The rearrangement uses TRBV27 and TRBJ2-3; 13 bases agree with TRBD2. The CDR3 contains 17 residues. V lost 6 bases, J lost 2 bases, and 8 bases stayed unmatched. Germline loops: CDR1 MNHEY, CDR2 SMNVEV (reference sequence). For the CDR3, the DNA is TGTGCCAGCAGCCATATGGGACTAGCGGGAATCACAGATACGCAGTATTTT. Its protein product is CASSHMGLAGITDTQYF.

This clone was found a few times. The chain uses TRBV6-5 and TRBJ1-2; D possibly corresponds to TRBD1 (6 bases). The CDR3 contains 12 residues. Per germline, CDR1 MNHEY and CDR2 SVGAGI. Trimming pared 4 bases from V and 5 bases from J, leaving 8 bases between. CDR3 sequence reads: CASSSDSYGYTF. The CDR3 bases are TGTGCCAGCAGTTCGGACAGTTATGGCTACACCTTC.